This TCR beta chain was recorded in a study of T cell repertoires and HLA-DP antigens. Overall study: Donors were two male and one female, aged 18-to-29 to 60-to-69.

This CDR3 region has 15 residues. Germline assignment: CDR1 WSHSY and CDR2 SAAADI. J was trimmed by 4 bases and V by 4 bases; bases with no gene match: 10. The method was immunoSEQ multiplex PCR; TCRdb's version includes in-frame clones alone and lacks a portion of them. The sample carries 65,000 to 95,000 clones, roughly 77% recorded once. Of note for this clone: Its antigen is unknown.

The TCR comes from a man in his sixties in good health and CMV-seronegative. The rearrangement links TRBV10-2 to TRBJ2-7, with 7 bases aligning to TRBD1. The specimen was CD4+ T cells from PBMCs. Written as DNA, the CDR3 is TGCGCCAGCAGTGTATCAGGGGGACGTGTTTACGAGCAGTACTTC. Translation: CASSVSGGRVYEQYF.